This T cell receptor beta chain was found in a study of neoadjuvant anti-PD-1 for oral cavity cancer. The protocol was immunoSEQ multiplex PCR, while the TCRdb copy is restricted to in-frame clones and leaves out a portion. The data contain about 42,000 clones, about 76% of them singletons. V was pared by 2 bases and J by 7 bases, with 10 bases of the junction left unmatched. The CDR3 runs 16 residues. Per germline, CDR1 SGHNT and CDR2 YYREEE (reference sequence). Specified time point: after neoadjuvant nivolumab, at surgical resection. Sequenced material: PBMCs, taken after nivolumab (anti-PD-1) treatment. This TCR was recovered from a person aged 35-79 years with oral cavity squamous cell carcinoma. V usage is TRBV5-4 and J usage is TRBJ1-4; 8 nucleotides match TRBD1. CDR3 residues: CASSFGGGQGSEKLFF. CDR3 DNA: TGTGCCAGCAGCTTTGGGGGCGGACAGGGTAGTGAAAAACTGTTTTTT.